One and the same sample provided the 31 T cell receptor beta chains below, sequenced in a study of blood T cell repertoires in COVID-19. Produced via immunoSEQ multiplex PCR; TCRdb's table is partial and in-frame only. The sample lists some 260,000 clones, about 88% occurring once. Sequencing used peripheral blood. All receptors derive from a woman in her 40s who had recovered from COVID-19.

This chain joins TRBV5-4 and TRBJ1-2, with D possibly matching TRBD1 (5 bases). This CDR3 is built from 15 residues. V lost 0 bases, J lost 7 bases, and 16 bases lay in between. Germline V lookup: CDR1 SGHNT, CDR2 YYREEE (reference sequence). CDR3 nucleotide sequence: TGTGCCAGCAGCTTGGTCGGCAGGGTGGAAACTGGCTACACCTTC. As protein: CASSLVGRVETGYTF.

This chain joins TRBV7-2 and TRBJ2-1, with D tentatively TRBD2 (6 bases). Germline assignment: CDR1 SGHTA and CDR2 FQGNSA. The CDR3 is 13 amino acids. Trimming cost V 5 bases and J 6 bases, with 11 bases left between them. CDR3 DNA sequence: TGTGCCAGCAGCCGCGGGACTTCCAATGAGCAGTTCTTC. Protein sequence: CASSRGTSNEQFF.

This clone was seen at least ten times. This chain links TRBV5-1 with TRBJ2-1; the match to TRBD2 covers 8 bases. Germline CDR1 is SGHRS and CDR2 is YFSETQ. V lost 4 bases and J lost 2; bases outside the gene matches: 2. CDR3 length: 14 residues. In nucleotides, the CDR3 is TGCGCCAGCAGCCGTAGCGGGACCTACAATGAGCAGTTCTTC. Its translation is CASSRSGTYNEQFF.

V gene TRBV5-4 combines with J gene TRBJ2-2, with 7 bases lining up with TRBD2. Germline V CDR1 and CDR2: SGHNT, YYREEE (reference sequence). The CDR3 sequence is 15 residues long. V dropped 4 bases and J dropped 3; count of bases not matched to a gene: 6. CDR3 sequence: CASSPGGGDTGELFF. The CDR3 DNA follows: TGTGCCAGCAGCCCCGGTGGGGGGGACACCGGGGAGCTGTTTTTT.

CDR3 DNA sequence: TGTGCCAGCAGCGGACGGACAGGGGCTAATTCACCCCTCCACTTT. Protein product: CASSGRTGANSPLHF. The chain uses TRBV11-2 and TRBJ1-6; 9 positions match TRBD1. The CDR3 loop spans 15 amino acids. The V and J ends lost 5 bases and 6 bases, in that order; junction bases with no gene match: 5. Germline V gene lookup returns CDR1 SGHAT and CDR2 FQNNGV.

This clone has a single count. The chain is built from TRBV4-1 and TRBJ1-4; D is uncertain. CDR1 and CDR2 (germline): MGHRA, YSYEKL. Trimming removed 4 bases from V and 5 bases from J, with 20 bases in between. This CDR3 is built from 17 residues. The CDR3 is CASSPNWPPGTNEKLFF. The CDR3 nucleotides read TGCGCCAGCAGCCCTAACTGGCCACCGGGAACGAATGAAAAACTGTTTTTT.

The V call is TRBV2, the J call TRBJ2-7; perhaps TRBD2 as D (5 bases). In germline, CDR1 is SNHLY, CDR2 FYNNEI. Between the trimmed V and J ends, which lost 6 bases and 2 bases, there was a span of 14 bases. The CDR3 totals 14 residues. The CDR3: CASRTTAGTYEQYF. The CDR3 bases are TGTGCCAGCAGGACTACGGCTGGTACCTACGAGCAGTACTTC.

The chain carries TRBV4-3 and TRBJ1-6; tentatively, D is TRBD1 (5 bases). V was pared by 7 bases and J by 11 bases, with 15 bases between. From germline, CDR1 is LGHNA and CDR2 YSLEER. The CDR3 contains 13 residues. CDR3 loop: CASNPGGRAPLHF. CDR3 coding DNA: TGCGCCAGCAACCCCGGGGGGAGGGCACCCCTCCACTTT.

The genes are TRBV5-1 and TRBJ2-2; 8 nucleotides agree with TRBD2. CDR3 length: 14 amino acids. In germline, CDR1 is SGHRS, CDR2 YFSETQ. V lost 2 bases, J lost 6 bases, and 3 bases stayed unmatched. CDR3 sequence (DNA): TGCGCCAGCAGCTTCGGGCGGGAGGCCGGGGAGCTGTTTTTT. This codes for CASSFGREAGELFF.

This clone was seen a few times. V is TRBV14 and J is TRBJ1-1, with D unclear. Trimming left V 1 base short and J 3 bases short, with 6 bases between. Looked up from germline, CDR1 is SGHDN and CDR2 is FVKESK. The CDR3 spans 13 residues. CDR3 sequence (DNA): TGTGCCAGCAGCCAAGGGGCTTACACTGAAGCTTTCTTT. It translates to CASSQGAYTEAFF.

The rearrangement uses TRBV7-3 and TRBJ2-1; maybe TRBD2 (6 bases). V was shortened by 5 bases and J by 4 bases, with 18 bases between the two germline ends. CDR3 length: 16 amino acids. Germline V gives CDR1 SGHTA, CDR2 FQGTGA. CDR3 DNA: TGTGCCAGCAGCCCCCGACTAGGTGGGGTATACAATGAGCAGTTCTTC. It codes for CASSPRLGGVYNEQFF.

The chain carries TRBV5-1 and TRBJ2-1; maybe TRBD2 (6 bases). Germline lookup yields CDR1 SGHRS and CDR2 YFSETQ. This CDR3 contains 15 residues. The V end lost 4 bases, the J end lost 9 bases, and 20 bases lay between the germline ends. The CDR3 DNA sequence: TGCGCCAGCAGCCCCACCGGACTACCCCGGGGTGAGCAGTTCTTC. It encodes CASSPTGLPRGEQFF. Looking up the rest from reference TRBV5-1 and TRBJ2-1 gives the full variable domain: KAGVTQTPRYLIKTRGQQVTLSCSPISGHRSVSWYQQTPGQGLQFLFEYFSETQRNKGNFPGRFSGRQFSNSRSEMNVSTLELGDSALYLCASSPTGLPRGEQFFGPGTRLTVL.

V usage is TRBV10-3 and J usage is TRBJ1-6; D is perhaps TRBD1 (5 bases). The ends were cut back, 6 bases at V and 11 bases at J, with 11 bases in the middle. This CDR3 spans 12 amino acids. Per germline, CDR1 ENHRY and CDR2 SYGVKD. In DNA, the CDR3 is TGTGCCATCAGGGACCAGACAGCACCCCTCCACTTT. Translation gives CAIRDQTAPLHF.

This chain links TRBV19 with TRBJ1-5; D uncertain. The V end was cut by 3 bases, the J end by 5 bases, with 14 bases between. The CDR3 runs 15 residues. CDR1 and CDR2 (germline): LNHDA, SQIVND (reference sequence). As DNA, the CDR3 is TGTGCCAGTAGTATGGGCAGTCTGTTCGATCAGCCCCAGCATTTT. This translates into CASSMGSLFDQPQHF.

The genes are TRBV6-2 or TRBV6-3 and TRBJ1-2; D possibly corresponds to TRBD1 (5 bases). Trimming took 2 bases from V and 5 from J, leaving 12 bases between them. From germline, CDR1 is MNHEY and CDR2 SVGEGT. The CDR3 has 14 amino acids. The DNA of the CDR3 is TGTGCCAGCAGTTACGGGGGGACTGGGTATGGCTACACCTTC. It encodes CASSYGGTGYGYTF.

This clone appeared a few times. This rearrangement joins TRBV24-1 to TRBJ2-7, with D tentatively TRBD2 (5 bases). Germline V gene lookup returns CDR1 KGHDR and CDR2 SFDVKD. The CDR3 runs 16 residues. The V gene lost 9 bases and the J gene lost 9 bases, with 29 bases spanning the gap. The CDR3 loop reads CATYLAGPAPLWGQYV. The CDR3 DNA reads TGTGCCACCTACCTAGCCGGGCCGGCCCCTCTCTGGGGGCAGTACGTC.

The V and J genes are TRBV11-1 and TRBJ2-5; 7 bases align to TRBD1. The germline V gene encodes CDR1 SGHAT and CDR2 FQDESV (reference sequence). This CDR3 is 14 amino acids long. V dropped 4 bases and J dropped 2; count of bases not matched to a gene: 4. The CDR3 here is CASSSGTAQETQYF. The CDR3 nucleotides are TGTGCCAGCAGCTCCGGGACAGCACAAGAGACCCAGTACTTC.

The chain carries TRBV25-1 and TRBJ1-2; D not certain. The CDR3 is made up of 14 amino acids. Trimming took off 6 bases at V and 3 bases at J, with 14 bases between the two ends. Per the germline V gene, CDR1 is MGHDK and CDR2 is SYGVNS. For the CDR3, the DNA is TGTGCCAGCAGGGAGGCGGGCAACCACTATGGCTACACCTTC. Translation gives CASREAGNHYGYTF.

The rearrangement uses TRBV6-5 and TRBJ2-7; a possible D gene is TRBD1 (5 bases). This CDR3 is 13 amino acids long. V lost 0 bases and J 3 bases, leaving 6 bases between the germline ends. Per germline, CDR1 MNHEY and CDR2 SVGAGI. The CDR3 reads CASSYSDSYEQYF. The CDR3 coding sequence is TGTGCCAGCAGTTACTCCGACAGCTACGAGCAGTACTTC.

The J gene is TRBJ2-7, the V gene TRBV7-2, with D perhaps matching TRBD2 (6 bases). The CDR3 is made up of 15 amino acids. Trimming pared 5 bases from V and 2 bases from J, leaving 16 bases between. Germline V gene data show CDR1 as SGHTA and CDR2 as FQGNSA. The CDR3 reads CASSTQSGPTYEQYF. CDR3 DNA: TGTGCCAGCAGCACCCAAAGCGGGCCGACCTACGAGCAGTACTTC.

Written as DNA, the CDR3 is TGTGCCAGCAGCCCCCGCCTGGCCGGACTAGCCCACTCTGGGGCCAACGTCCTGACTTTC. It specifies CASSPRLAGLAHSGANVLTF. The genes are TRBV6-6 and TRBJ2-6; 8 positions match TRBD2. The J segment lost 0 bases and the V segment lost 6 bases, leaving 16 bases of the junction unmatched. This CDR3 region has 20 residues. Germline assignment: CDR1 MNHNY and CDR2 SVGAGI (reference sequence).

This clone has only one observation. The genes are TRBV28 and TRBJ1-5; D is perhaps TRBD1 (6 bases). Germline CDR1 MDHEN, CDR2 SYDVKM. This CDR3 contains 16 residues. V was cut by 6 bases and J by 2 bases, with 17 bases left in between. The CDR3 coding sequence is TGTGCCAGCAGCCCTGGGAACAGGGTCGGCAATCAGCCCCAGCATTTT. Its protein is CASSPGNRVGNQPQHF.

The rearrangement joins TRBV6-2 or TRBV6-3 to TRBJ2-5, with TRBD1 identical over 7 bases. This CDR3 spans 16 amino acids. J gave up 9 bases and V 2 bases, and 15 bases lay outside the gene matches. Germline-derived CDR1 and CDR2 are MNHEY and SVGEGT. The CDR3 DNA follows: TGTGCCAGCAGTTACGCGACCCGACAGGGCCCCGGGTCCCAGTACTTC. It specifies CASSYATRQGPGSQYF.

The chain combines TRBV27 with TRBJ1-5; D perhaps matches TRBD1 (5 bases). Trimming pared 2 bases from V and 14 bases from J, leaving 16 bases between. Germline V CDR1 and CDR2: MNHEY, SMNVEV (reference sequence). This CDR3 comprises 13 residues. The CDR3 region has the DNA TGTGCCAGCAGTTTAACCCCGAAGGGGTCAGAGCATTTT. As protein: CASSLTPKGSEHF.

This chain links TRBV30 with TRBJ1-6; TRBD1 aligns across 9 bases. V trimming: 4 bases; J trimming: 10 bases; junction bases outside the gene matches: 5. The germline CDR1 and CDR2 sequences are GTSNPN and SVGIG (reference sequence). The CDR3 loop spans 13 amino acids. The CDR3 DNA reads TGTGCCTGGAACCGGGACAGGGACTCACCCCTCCACTTT. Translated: CAWNRDRDSPLHF.

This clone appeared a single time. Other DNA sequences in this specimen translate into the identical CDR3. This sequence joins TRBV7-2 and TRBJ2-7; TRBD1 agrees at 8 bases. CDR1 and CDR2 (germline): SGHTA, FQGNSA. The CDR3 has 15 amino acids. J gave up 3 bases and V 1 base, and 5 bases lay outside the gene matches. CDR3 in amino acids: CASSLGPGGGYEQYF. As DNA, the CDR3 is TGTGCCAGCAGCTTAGGGCCAGGGGGCGGCTACGAGCAGTACTTC.

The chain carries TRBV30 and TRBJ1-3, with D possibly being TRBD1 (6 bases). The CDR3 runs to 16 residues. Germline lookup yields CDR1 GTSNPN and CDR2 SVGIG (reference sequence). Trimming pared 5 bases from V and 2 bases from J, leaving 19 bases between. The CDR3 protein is CAWAGGAPRAGNTIYF. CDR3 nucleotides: TGTGCCTGGGCCGGGGGGGCTCCCCGGGCTGGAAACACCATATATTTT.

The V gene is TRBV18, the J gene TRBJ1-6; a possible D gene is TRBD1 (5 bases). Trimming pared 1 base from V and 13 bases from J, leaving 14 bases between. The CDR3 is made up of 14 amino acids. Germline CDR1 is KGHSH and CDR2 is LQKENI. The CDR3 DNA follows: TGTGCCAGCTCACCACAGGCAGGGTCCTCGCCCCTCCACTTT. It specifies CASSPQAGSSPLHF.

CDR3 amino acids: CASSFGEGGNQPQHF. In DNA form, the CDR3 reads TGTGCCAGCAGCTTTGGGGAGGGGGGCAATCAGCCCCAGCATTTT. The chain combines TRBV11-2 with TRBJ1-5, with a weak D call TRBD1 (6 bases). Germline V gene data show CDR1 as SGHAT and CDR2 as FQNNGV. The V gene lost 3 bases and the J gene lost 2 bases, with 11 bases spanning the gap. CDR3 length equals 15 residues.

The CDR3 loop reads CASRPGAYNEQFF. CDR3 coding DNA: TGTGCCAGCCGGCCGGGGGCCTACAATGAGCAGTTCTTC. V gene TRBV27 combines with J gene TRBJ2-1, with a possible D match to TRBD2 (6 bases). Per the germline V gene, CDR1 is MNHEY and CDR2 is SMNVEV (reference sequence). Trimming stripped 8 bases from V and 2 bases from J, with 10 bases between. The CDR3 has 13 residues.

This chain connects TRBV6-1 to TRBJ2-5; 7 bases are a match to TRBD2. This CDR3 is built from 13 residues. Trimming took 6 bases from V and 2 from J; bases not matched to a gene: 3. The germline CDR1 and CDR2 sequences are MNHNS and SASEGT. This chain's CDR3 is CASRLAAQETQYF. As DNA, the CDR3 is TGTGCCAGCAGGCTAGCGGCTCAAGAGACCCAGTACTTC.